This is a list of T cell receptor beta chains from one sample in a study of T-cell reconstitution after alpha-beta-depleted transplantation in children. TCRdb re-called the PCR reads with MiXCR, one entry per CDR3 protein. This sample has 700,000 to 850,000 distinct CDR3 sequences; 16% occur once, and the top ten carry 5%. The sample here was PBMCs, mostly from graft donor cells, taken 360 days after TCRalphabeta/CD19-depleted stem cell transplant. The receptor source for this set is a male patient younger than 18 who had a stem cell transplant for acute lymphoblastic leukemia, so the T cells may come from the graft donor. The CDR3 runs from the conserved cysteine through the conserved F or W. A D gene is named only where the DNA matches it firmly. Expanded clones are given a class, and other clones once, few, many or no size at all.

j_call: TRBJ1-4; v_call: TRBV20-1; d_call: -; clone_size: -; cdr3_aa: CSASFEGSNEKLFF; cdr3_nt: TGCAGTGCTAGCTTCGAGGGTTCTAATGAAAAACTGTTTTTT
j_call: TRBJ2-7; v_call: TRBV4-1; d_call: TRBD2; clone_size: -; cdr3_aa: CASSQEGLAGVRYEQYF; cdr3_nt: TGCGCCAGCAGCCAAGAGGGACTAGCGGGAGTAAGGTACGAGCAGTACTTC
j_call: TRBJ2-7; v_call: TRBV12-3/TRBV12-4; d_call: TRBD2; clone_size: -; cdr3_aa: CASSLGREGSNEQYF; cdr3_nt: TGTGCCAGCAGTCTCGGGCGGGAGGGTAGCAACGAGCAGTACTTC
j_call: TRBJ2-2; v_call: TRBV6-2/TRBV6-3; d_call: TRBD2; clone_size: -; cdr3_aa: CAIGLAVGELFF; cdr3_nt: TGTGCCATTGGACTAGCGGTCGGGGAGCTGTTTTTT
j_call: TRBJ1-2; v_call: TRBV6-2/TRBV6-3; d_call: -; clone_size: -; cdr3_aa: CASSYSILGYTF; cdr3_nt: TGTGCCAGCAGTTACTCGATCCTTGGCTACACCTTC
j_call: TRBJ2-5; v_call: TRBV11-2; d_call: -; clone_size: many; cdr3_aa: CASSLWQTSQETQYF; cdr3_nt: TGTGCCAGCAGCTTATGGCAGACCTCTCAAGAGACCCAGTACTTC
j_call: TRBJ2-7; v_call: TRBV12-3/TRBV12-4; d_call: TRBD2; clone_size: -; cdr3_aa: CASSYGTSAYEQYF; cdr3_nt: TGTGCCAGCAGTTACGGGACTAGCGCCTACGAGCAGTACTTC
j_call: TRBJ2-7; v_call: TRBV25-1; d_call: TRBD1; clone_size: -; cdr3_aa: CASSRRNRGSYEQYF; cdr3_nt: TGTGCCAGCAGTAGGAGGAACAGGGGATCCTACGAGCAGTACTTC
j_call: TRBJ1-1; v_call: TRBV28; d_call: TRBD1; clone_size: -; cdr3_aa: CASSLRDRVRGTEAFF; cdr3_nt: TGTGCCAGCAGTTTAAGGGACAGGGTAAGGGGCACTGAAGCTTTCTTT
j_call: TRBJ2-5; v_call: TRBV5-1; d_call: -; clone_size: -; cdr3_aa: CASTSGATSQETQYF; cdr3_nt: TGCGCCAGCACCTCGGGGGCGACCTCCCAAGAGACCCAGTACTTC
j_call: TRBJ2-1; v_call: TRBV5-4; d_call: -; clone_size: few; cdr3_aa: CASSHSGPSSYNEQFF; cdr3_nt: TGTGCCAGCAGCCATTCAGGCCCTAGCTCCTACAATGAGCAGTTCTTC
j_call: TRBJ2-7; v_call: TRBV7-9; d_call: -; clone_size: few; cdr3_aa: CASSLPRLVDYEQYF; cdr3_nt: TGTGCCAGCAGCTTACCGAGACTGGTGGACTACGAGCAGTACTTC
j_call: TRBJ2-3; v_call: TRBV3-1; d_call: -; clone_size: many; cdr3_aa: CASSSGRPTQYF; cdr3_nt: TGTGCCAGCAGCTCAGGGAGGCCAACGCAGTATTTT
j_call: TRBJ2-3; v_call: TRBV20-1; d_call: -; clone_size: few; cdr3_aa: CSAPGVVPTDTQYF; cdr3_nt: TGCAGTGCCCCAGGGGTAGTCCCCACAGATACGCAGTATTTT
j_call: TRBJ2-1; v_call: TRBV9; d_call: -; clone_size: -; cdr3_aa: CASSVVGQGPYNEQFF; cdr3_nt: TGTGCCAGCAGCGTAGTGGGCCAGGGGCCCTACAATGAGCAGTTCTTC
j_call: TRBJ2-7; v_call: TRBV27; d_call: -; clone_size: many; cdr3_aa: CASSSRGSSYEQYF; cdr3_nt: TGTGCCAGCAGTTCCAGGGGTAGCTCCTACGAGCAGTACTTC
j_call: TRBJ2-7; v_call: TRBV29-1; d_call: -; clone_size: -; cdr3_aa: CSVGQGLFYEQYF; cdr3_nt: TGCAGCGTTGGGCAGGGGCTCTTCTACGAGCAGTACTTC
j_call: TRBJ1-5; v_call: TRBV7-2; d_call: -; clone_size: -; cdr3_aa: CASSFRYSNQPQHF; cdr3_nt: TGTGCCAGCAGCTTTAGATATAGCAATCAGCCCCAGCATTTT
j_call: TRBJ1-6; v_call: TRBV28; d_call: TRBD1; clone_size: few; cdr3_aa: CASSPAGTGSSPLHF; cdr3_nt: TGTGCCAGCAGTCCCGCCGGGACAGGGTCTTCACCCCTCCACTTT
j_call: TRBJ2-1; v_call: TRBV12-3/TRBV12-4; d_call: -; clone_size: many; cdr3_aa: CASSLPRDVQFF; cdr3_nt: TGTGCCAGCAGTTTACCCCGGGATGTGCAGTTCTTC
j_call: TRBJ1-3; v_call: TRBV12-3/TRBV12-4; d_call: -; clone_size: -; cdr3_aa: CATQTGPGNTIYF; cdr3_nt: TGTGCCACACAAACGGGTCCTGGAAACACCATATATTTT
j_call: TRBJ1-2; v_call: TRBV27; d_call: -; clone_size: few; cdr3_aa: CASISLRRGGYGYTF; cdr3_nt: TGTGCCAGCATTTCCCTGAGACGGGGTGGGTATGGCTACACCTTC
j_call: TRBJ2-1; v_call: TRBV12-3/TRBV12-4; d_call: TRBD2; clone_size: many; cdr3_aa: CASSALTSGRREQFF; cdr3_nt: TGTGCCAGCAGTGCCCTGACTAGCGGGAGACGTGAGCAGTTCTTC
j_call: TRBJ2-5; v_call: TRBV14; d_call: -; clone_size: -; cdr3_aa: CASSQDIMRAQETQYF; cdr3_nt: TGTGCCAGCAGCCAAGATATAATGAGGGCCCAAGAGACCCAGTACTTC
j_call: TRBJ2-1; v_call: TRBV7-3; d_call: TRBD2; clone_size: -; cdr3_aa: CASSPEGTSLEQFF; cdr3_nt: TGTGCCAGCAGCCCTGAAGGGACTAGCCTTGAGCAGTTCTTC
j_call: TRBJ2-1; v_call: TRBV29-1; d_call: TRBD1; clone_size: -; cdr3_aa: CSAAMTDRASSYNEQFF; cdr3_nt: TGCAGCGCTGCAATGACCGACAGGGCTAGCTCCTACAATGAGCAGTTCTTC
j_call: TRBJ1-2; v_call: TRBV29-1; d_call: -; clone_size: -; cdr3_aa: CSVAPRAALNYGYTF; cdr3_nt: TGCAGCGTTGCTCCCCGGGCCGCACTTAACTATGGCTACACCTTC
j_call: TRBJ2-7; v_call: TRBV5-5; d_call: TRBD1; clone_size: few; cdr3_aa: CASSLRQGTIYEQYF; cdr3_nt: TGTGCCAGCAGCCTAAGACAGGGGACCATCTACGAGCAGTACTTC
j_call: TRBJ2-7; v_call: TRBV18; d_call: TRBD1; clone_size: -; cdr3_aa: CASSYWTGNPYEQYF; cdr3_nt: TGTGCCAGCTCCTACTGGACAGGGAATCCCTACGAGCAGTACTTC
j_call: TRBJ1-5; v_call: TRBV12-3/TRBV12-4; d_call: -; clone_size: -; cdr3_aa: CASSSGVTYQPQHF; cdr3_nt: TGTGCCAGCAGTTCGGGGGTCACTTACCAGCCCCAGCATTTT
j_call: TRBJ1-5; v_call: TRBV20-1; d_call: -; clone_size: -; cdr3_aa: CSATDIPDSNQPQHF; cdr3_nt: TGCAGTGCAACGGACATTCCGGATAGCAATCAGCCCCAGCATTTT
j_call: TRBJ2-3; v_call: TRBV5-1; d_call: -; clone_size: -; cdr3_aa: CASSISADTQYF; cdr3_nt: TGCGCCAGCAGCATATCCGCAGATACGCAGTATTTT
j_call: TRBJ1-5; v_call: TRBV6-5; d_call: TRBD1; clone_size: -; cdr3_aa: CASSYEVGQGLLQPQHF; cdr3_nt: TGTGCCAGCAGTTACGAGGTTGGACAGGGCCTTCTCCAGCCCCAGCATTTT
j_call: TRBJ1-2; v_call: TRBV10-3; d_call: -; clone_size: many; cdr3_aa: CAIRKTSEGDNYGYTF; cdr3_nt: TGTGCCATCAGGAAGACTTCGGAGGGGGACAACTATGGCTACACCTTC
j_call: TRBJ2-1; v_call: TRBV10-1; d_call: -; clone_size: many; cdr3_aa: CASSERLGMYNEQFF; cdr3_nt: TGCGCCAGCAGTGAACGACTAGGGATGTACAATGAGCAGTTCTTC
j_call: TRBJ2-3; v_call: TRBV11-2; d_call: -; clone_size: -; cdr3_aa: CASSLDRPARERDTQYF; cdr3_nt: TGTGCCAGCAGCTTAGATCGGCCAGCCCGGGAACGGGATACGCAGTATTTT
j_call: TRBJ2-7; v_call: TRBV19; d_call: TRBD1; clone_size: many; cdr3_aa: CASSISGDRGPTYEQYF; cdr3_nt: TGTGCCAGTAGTATAAGCGGGGACAGGGGGCCTACCTACGAGCAGTACTTC
j_call: TRBJ2-7; v_call: TRBV4-2; d_call: TRBD2; clone_size: many; cdr3_aa: CASSQVLAEGYEQYF; cdr3_nt: TGTGCCAGCAGCCAAGTACTAGCGGAGGGGTACGAGCAGTACTTC
j_call: TRBJ1-2; v_call: TRBV6-5; d_call: -; clone_size: few; cdr3_aa: CASSFDSFGGGYTF; cdr3_nt: TGTGCCAGCAGTTTCGACAGTTTCGGCGGGGGCTACACCTTC
j_call: TRBJ2-3; v_call: TRBV12-3/TRBV12-4; d_call: -; clone_size: -; cdr3_aa: CASSFRALPSWGTDTQYF; cdr3_nt: TGTGCCAGCAGTTTCAGAGCTCTTCCTTCCTGGGGCACAGATACGCAGTATTTT
j_call: TRBJ2-1; v_call: TRBV18; d_call: -; clone_size: -; cdr3_aa: CASSPPNGEFNEQFF; cdr3_nt: TGTGCCAGCTCACCACCGAATGGAGAATTCAATGAGCAGTTCTTC
j_call: TRBJ2-7; v_call: TRBV29-1; d_call: TRBD1; clone_size: -; cdr3_aa: CSVETPDDRVGTYEQYF; cdr3_nt: TGCAGCGTTGAAACCCCGGACGACAGGGTGGGGACCTACGAGCAGTACTTC
j_call: TRBJ1-5; v_call: TRBV12-3/TRBV12-4; d_call: TRBD1; clone_size: -; cdr3_aa: CASKGGWEQPQHF; cdr3_nt: TGTGCCAGCAAAGGGGGCTGGGAGCAGCCCCAGCATTTT
j_call: TRBJ2-1; v_call: TRBV7-7; d_call: -; clone_size: many; cdr3_aa: CASSLATGSYNEQFF; cdr3_nt: TGTGCCAGCAGCTTAGCGACAGGAAGCTACAATGAGCAGTTCTTC
j_call: TRBJ1-2; v_call: TRBV4-1; d_call: -; clone_size: -; cdr3_aa: CASSQEKRKQGVRGYTF; cdr3_nt: TGCGCCAGCAGCCAAGAGAAGCGGAAGCAGGGAGTTCGAGGCTACACCTTC
j_call: TRBJ1-4; v_call: TRBV6-1; d_call: TRBD1; clone_size: -; cdr3_aa: CASSLGQVATNEKLFF; cdr3_nt: TGTGCCAGCAGTCTCGGACAGGTTGCAACTAATGAAAAACTGTTTTTT
j_call: TRBJ2-7; v_call: TRBV20-1; d_call: -; clone_size: -; cdr3_aa: CSARQSSYEQYF; cdr3_nt: TGCAGTGCCAGACAGAGCTCCTACGAGCAGTACTTC